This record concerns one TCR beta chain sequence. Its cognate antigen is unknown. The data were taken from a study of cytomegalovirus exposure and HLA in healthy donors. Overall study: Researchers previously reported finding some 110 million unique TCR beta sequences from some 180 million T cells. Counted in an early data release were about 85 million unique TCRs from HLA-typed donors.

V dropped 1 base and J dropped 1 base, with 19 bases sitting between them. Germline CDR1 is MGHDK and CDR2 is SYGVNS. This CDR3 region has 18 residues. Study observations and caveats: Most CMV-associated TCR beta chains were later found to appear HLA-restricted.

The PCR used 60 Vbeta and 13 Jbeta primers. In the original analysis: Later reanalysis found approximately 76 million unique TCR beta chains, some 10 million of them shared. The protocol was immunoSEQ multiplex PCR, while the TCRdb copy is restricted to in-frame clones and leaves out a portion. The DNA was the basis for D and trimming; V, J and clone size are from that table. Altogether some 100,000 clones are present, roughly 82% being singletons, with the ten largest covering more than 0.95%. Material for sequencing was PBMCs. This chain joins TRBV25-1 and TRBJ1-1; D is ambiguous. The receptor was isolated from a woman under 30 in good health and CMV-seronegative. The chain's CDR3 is CASSESRYGELGNTEAFF. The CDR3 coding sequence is TGTGCCAGCAGTGAATCAAGGTACGGGGAGTTGGGGAACACTGAAGCTTTCTTT.